This T cell receptor beta chain was found in a study of cytomegalovirus exposure and HLA in healthy donors. Study-wide results and caveats: Some segments of the V type, notably TRBV6-2 and TRBV6-3, were excluded as indistinguishable.

Germline assignment: CDR1 SEHNR and CDR2 FQNEAQ (reference sequence). V was pared by 5 bases and J by 2 bases, with 5 bases of the junction left unmatched. The CDR3 loop spans 14 amino acids. As for this clone: Its specificity is unknown.

It was with 60 Vbeta and 13 Jbeta primers that the PCR ran. Profiling relied on immunoSEQ multiplex PCR, and the TCRdb table lists in-frame clones only, not all of them. The repertoire table contains some 62,000 clones. Sample: PBMCs. The V and J genes are TRBV7-9 and TRBJ2-5; 7 nucleotides line up with TRBD2. This clonotype was obtained from a young man in good health and CMV-seropositive. The CDR3 protein is CASSPRGSQETQYF. In nucleotides, the CDR3 is TGTGCCAGCAGCCCCCGCGGGAGTCAAGAGACCCAGTACTTC.